One and the same sample provided the 23 T cell receptor beta chains below, sequenced in a study of beta chain features in type 1 diabetes. Investigators reverse transcribed all isolated RNA, so they sequenced expressed TCRB transcripts. Repertoires were generated with immunoSEQ multiplex PCR, while TCRdb's copy carries only in-frame clones and drops some. The sample contains about 210,000 clones, about a tenth of which appear only once. Sequenced: central memory CD4+ T cells from blood. These receptors originate from a man younger than 35 in good health.

The table lists this clone with a few counts. The chain has TRBV2 and TRBJ2-5, with a possible D match to TRBD2 (6 bases). The CDR3 extends over 14 amino acids. V was clipped by 8 bases and J by 4 bases, with 17 bases between them. Germline values: CDR1 SNHLY, CDR2 FYNNEI. CDR3 bases: TGTGCCAGCGTCCGGAGGGAGATAGGAGAGACCCAGTACTTC. This encodes CASVRREIGETQYF.

The sample holds many counts of this clone. The chain is built from TRBV15 and TRBJ2-5; D may be TRBD2 (5 bases). Germline CDR1 reads LNHNV; CDR2 reads YYDKDF (reference sequence). Trimming cost V 0 bases and J 2 bases, with 10 bases left between them. This CDR3 spans 15 amino acids. The CDR3 region has the DNA TGTGCCACCAGCAGAGATCTAGAGGGTCAAGAGACCCAGTACTTC. As protein: CATSRDLEGQETQYF.

This clone was detected many times. The chain links TRBV5-1 to TRBJ1-2; weak D call: TRBD1 (6 bases). CDR3 length equals 12 residues. V lost 2 bases to trimming and J lost 6 bases, with 8 bases between them. Germline CDR1 reads SGHRS; CDR2 reads YFSETQ. CDR3 sequence reads: CASSLSGDGYTF. The CDR3 DNA reads TGCGCCAGCAGCTTATCAGGGGATGGCTACACCTTC.

The gene calls are TRBV11-2 and TRBJ2-7; the D call may be TRBD1 or TRBD2 (5 bases each). Germline-derived CDR1 and CDR2 are SGHAT and FQNNGV. This CDR3 comprises 14 residues. The V end lost 6 bases, the J end lost 2 bases, and 14 bases lay between the germline ends. CDR3 sequence (DNA): TGTGCCAGCAGTTTCTGGGACGGGGCCTACGAGCAGTACTTC. This sequence encodes CASSFWDGAYEQYF. The full variable domain, rest sourced from reference TRBV11-2 and TRBJ2-7, is EAGVAQSPRYKIIEKRQSVAFWCNPISGHATLYWYQQILGQGPKLLIQFQNNGVVDDSQLPKDRFSAERLKGVDSTLKIQPAKLEDSAVYLCASSFWDGAYEQYFGPGTRLTVT.

This chain joins TRBV7-9 and TRBJ2-5; possible D gene TRBD2, 6 bases. CDR1 is SEHNR, CDR2 FQNEAQ, per germline (reference sequence). V was trimmed by 1 base and J by 1 base, leaving 7 bases between them. The CDR3 is 14 residues long. CDR3 region: CASSLVAAQETQYF. The CDR3 DNA sequence: TGTGCCAGCAGCTTAGTAGCGGCCCAAGAGACCCAGTACTTC.

There are a few counts of this clone. Its ends do not fully match the called genes, so a read error is possible. The chain combines TRBV6-6 with TRBJ2-7; no reliable D call. The V gene's germline CDR1 is MNHNY and CDR2 SVGAGI (reference sequence). The CDR3 length is 13 residues. The CDR3 nucleotides are TGTGCCATCAGTGATGGCAGATCCTACGAGCAGTACTTC. It is translated as CAISDGRSYEQYF.

V is TRBV19 and J is TRBJ2-7, with D possibly matching TRBD1 (6 bases). Per germline, CDR1 LNHDA and CDR2 SQIVND (reference sequence). The CDR3 length is 14 residues. The ends were cut back, 4 bases at V and 3 bases at J, with 13 bases in the middle. The CDR3 nucleotides read TGTGCCAGTAGTACAGACTACAGGGTCTACGAGCAGTACTTC. Its protein is CASSTDYRVYEQYF.

At least ten counts were recorded for this clone. The chain carries TRBV18 and TRBJ2-7; TRBD1 aligns across 9 bases. V lost 3 bases, J lost 4 bases, and 7 bases stayed unmatched. CDR3 length: 15 amino acids. CDR1 KGHSH and CDR2 LQKENI come from the germline V gene. The CDR3 loop reads CASSPFLGQGYEQYF. The CDR3 DNA reads TGTGCCAGCTCACCTTTTCTTGGACAGGGGTACGAGCAGTACTTC. The full variable domain, with the rest looked up from reference TRBV18 and TRBJ2-7, is NAGVMQNPRHLVRRRGQEARLRCSPMKGHSHVYWYRQLPEEGLKFMVYLQKENIIDESGMPKERFSAEFPKEGPSILRIQQVVRGDSAAYFCASSPFLGQGYEQYFGPGTRLTVT.

The chain recombines TRBV30 with TRBJ2-2; 11 bases are shared with TRBD2. CDR1 and CDR2 (germline): GTSNPN, SVGIG (reference sequence). The CDR3 is 16 amino acids. J was trimmed by 3 bases and V by 5 bases; bases with no gene match: 8. The CDR3 DNA reads TGTGCCTGGGGCCATAGCGGGAGGGGCGACACCGGGGAGCTGTTTTTT. As protein: CAWGHSGRGDTGELFF.

V usage is TRBV9 and J usage is TRBJ2-3, with D tentatively TRBD2 (6 bases). The CDR3 has 15 residues. Trimming left V 3 bases short and J 0 bases short, with 11 bases between. Germline CDR1 and CDR2: SGDLS and YYNGEE. In nucleotides, the CDR3 is TGTGCCAGCAGCGCCCAGGAGGGTAGCACAGATACGCAGTATTTT. This encodes CASSAQEGSTDTQYF.

This sequence joins TRBV5-6 and TRBJ2-7, with a tentative D call TRBD1 (6 bases). V lost 2 bases, J lost 4 bases, and 16 bases lay in between. The CDR3 totals 15 residues. Germline CDR1 is SGHDT and CDR2 is YYEEEE. DNA for the CDR3: TGTGCCAGCAGCTTAGGGCCGGACAGTCCGTACGAGCAGTACTTC. Its translation is CASSLGPDSPYEQYF.

The sample holds a few counts of this clone. This chain uses TRBV25-1 with TRBJ2-5; D is ambiguous. The V and J ends lost 7 bases and 5 bases respectively, with 8 bases between them. Germline CDR1 and CDR2: MGHDK and SYGVNS. The CDR3 spans 11 residues. CDR3 DNA sequence: TGTGCCAGCATGGTCTTGGAGACCCAGTACTTC. Protein: CASMVLETQYF. Variable domain in full (rest from reference TRBV25-1 and TRBJ2-5): EADIYQTPRYLVIGTGKKITLECSQTMGHDKMYWYQQDPGMELHLIHYSYGVNSTEKGDLSSESTVSRIRTEHFPLTLESARPSHTSQYLCASMVLETQYFGPGTRLLVL.

The chain couples TRBV6-1 to TRBJ2-1, with 7 bases identical to TRBD1. V lost 2 bases and J lost 3; bases outside the gene matches: 10. This CDR3 is 17 amino acids long. Germline V lookup: CDR1 MNHNS, CDR2 SASEGT. This CDR3 is CASSEFKQQGFYNEQFF. The CDR3 bases are TGTGCCAGCAGTGAATTCAAGCAACAGGGGTTCTACAATGAGCAGTTCTTC.

The chain is built from TRBV5-1 and TRBJ2-1, with 7 bases fitting TRBD2. V was clipped by 0 bases and J by 6 bases; unmatched bases: 12. Germline assignment: CDR1 SGHRS and CDR2 YFSETQ. The CDR3 contains 17 residues. The DNA for the CDR3 is TGCGCCAGCAGCTTGGATCCTAGCGGAGGAAATATCAATGAGCAGTTCTTC. As protein: CASSLDPSGGNINEQFF.

The chain has TRBV7-2 and TRBJ2-7; 10 bases line up with TRBD2. The CDR3 is made up of 15 amino acids. Germline-derived CDR1 and CDR2 are SGHTA and FQGNSA. Trimming removed 5 bases from V and 8 bases from J; junction bases left unmatched: 12. The CDR3 here is CASSRREAGGGKQYF. The CDR3, as DNA: TGTGCCAGCAGCCGCCGCGAAGCGGGAGGGGGCAAGCAGTACTTC. The complete variable domain, with remaining parts taken from reference TRBV7-2 and TRBJ2-7, reads GAGVSQSPSNKVTEKGKDVELRCDPISGHTALYWYRQSLGQGLEFLIYFQGNSAPDKSGLPSDRFSAERTGGSVSTLTIQRTQQEDSAVYLCASSRREAGGGKQYFGPGTRLTVT.

This clone was observed a few times. J is TRBJ2-1 and V is TRBV9; 8 nucleotides align to TRBD1. From germline, CDR1 is SGDLS and CDR2 YYNGEE. This CDR3 is built from 15 residues. The V and J ends lost 3 bases and 6 bases, in that order; junction bases with no gene match: 8. DNA of the CDR3: TGTGCCAGCAGCGCCCTCGGACAGGGAGCCAATGAGCAGTTCTTC. Amino acids: CASSALGQGANEQFF.

V is TRBV7-2 and J is TRBJ1-1; D not resolved. Germline V CDR1 and CDR2: SGHTA, FQGNSA. The ends were cut back, 2 bases at V and 12 bases at J, with 7 bases in the middle. The CDR3 extends over 10 amino acids. This CDR3 reads CASSLIVPFF. The DNA of the CDR3 is TGTGCCAGCAGCTTAATCGTACCTTTCTTT.

This clone has more than one count but fewer than ten. The CDR3 region has the DNA TGTGCCAGCAGTTACAGGGGGGCGGGTCAGCCCCAGCATTTT. The encoded protein is CASSYRGAGQPQHF. The chain recombines TRBV27 with TRBJ1-5; 8 positions agree with TRBD1. This CDR3 has 14 residues. Germline V gene lookup returns CDR1 MNHEY and CDR2 SMNVEV (reference sequence). The V and J ends lost 4 bases and 6 bases, in that order; junction bases with no gene match: 5.

This clone was seen a few times. The chain has TRBV7-2 and TRBJ2-5; D is uncertain. The CDR3 loop spans 13 amino acids. Germline CDR1 is SGHTA and CDR2 is FQGNSA. V lost 0 bases to trimming and J lost 5 bases, with 7 bases between them. In DNA, the CDR3 is TGTGCCAGCAGCTTAGCAGGGATGGAGACCCAGTACTTC. Translating gives CASSLAGMETQYF.

This clone came up many times. The chain has TRBV19 and TRBJ1-2, with a possible D match to TRBD1 (5 bases). Per the germline V gene, CDR1 is LNHDA and CDR2 is SQIVND (reference sequence). The V gene lost 7 bases and the J gene lost 3 bases, with 12 bases spanning the gap. This CDR3 comprises 13 residues. The CDR3 nucleotides are TGTGCCAGTACCTCGGGACGGGACTATGGCTACACCTTC. Translation gives CASTSGRDYGYTF.

This clone was seen at least ten times. The rearrangement uses TRBV4-3 and TRBJ2-3; TRBD2 agrees at 14 bases. Germline V gene lookup returns CDR1 LGHNA and CDR2 YSLEER. V gave up 5 bases and J gave up 6 bases; unmatched junction bases: 10. The CDR3 covers 17 residues. The CDR3 spells CASSNPGLAGVGDTQYF. The DNA for the CDR3 is TGCGCCAGCAGCAATCCGGGACTAGCGGGAGTCGGGGATACGCAGTATTTT.

The V gene is TRBV5-1, the J gene TRBJ1-2, with D possibly being TRBD1 (5 bases). The CDR3 has 13 residues. V was trimmed by 3 bases and J by 6 bases, leaving 12 bases between them. Germline V lookup: CDR1 SGHRS, CDR2 YFSETQ. As DNA, the CDR3 is TGCGCCAGCAGCTCCCAGGGTGGCGATGGCTACACCTTC. Amino acid sequence: CASSSQGGDGYTF.

This chain uses TRBV6-5 with TRBJ1-1, with TRBD1 matching over 9 bases. The CDR3 totals 14 residues. CDR1 and CDR2 (germline): MNHEY, SVGAGI. J lost 7 bases, V lost 8 bases, and 11 bases had no gene match. CDR3 protein: CASARDRASLEAFF. CDR3 bases: TGTGCCAGCGCCCGGGACAGGGCCTCCCTTGAAGCTTTCTTT.